Following are 30 T cell receptor beta chains from one sample sequenced in a study of blood T cell repertoires in COVID-19. The data were produced by immunoSEQ multiplex PCR, yet TCRdb's version contains in-frame clones alone and is incomplete. The data show approximately 230,000 clones, around four fifths seen once. The sequenced sample consisted of PBMCs or T cells enriched from blood (not recorded which). The source is a man aged 35-49 years who had recovered from COVID-19.

This clone was detected only a few times. The rearrangement uses TRBV6-5 and TRBJ1-2; D gene ambiguous. Deletions cut 0 bases from V and 4 bases from J, with 12 bases between. This CDR3 is 15 amino acids long. Germline V gene data show CDR1 as MNHEY and CDR2 as SVGAGI. CDR3 in DNA: TGTGCCAGCAGTTACTCGGGAGGATGGCCCTATGGCTACACCTTC. Protein: CASSYSGGWPYGYTF.

This clone was seen just once. CDR3 DNA sequence: TGTGCCAGCAGCCCGATATTCGGGAAGCACGAGCAGTACTTC. It specifies CASSPIFGKHEQYF. The chain carries TRBV11-2 and TRBJ2-7; D is perhaps TRBD2 (5 bases). The CDR3 is made up of 14 amino acids. Germline CDR1 SGHAT, CDR2 FQNNGV. V was shortened by 5 bases and J by 5 bases, with 16 bases between the two germline ends.

V usage is TRBV5-1 and J usage is TRBJ1-1; D possibly corresponds to TRBD1 (5 bases). The CDR3 runs 12 residues. Germline CDR1 SGHRS, CDR2 YFSETQ. V lost 4 bases and J 4 bases, leaving 8 bases between the germline ends. CDR3 sequence: CASSPGGTEAFF. CDR3 sequence (DNA): TGCGCCAGCAGCCCGGGGGGCACTGAAGCTTTCTTT.

The rearrangement joins TRBV10-3 to TRBJ1-4; 8 nucleotides agree with TRBD1. The ends lost 0 bases at V and 5 bases at J; junction bases unmatched: 2. Germline lookup yields CDR1 ENHRY and CDR2 SYGVKD. The CDR3 runs to 15 residues. CDR3: CAISESGQGNEKLFF. The CDR3 bases are TGTGCCATCAGTGAGTCCGGACAGGGAAATGAAAAACTGTTTTTT.

This clone was recorded once. This sequence joins TRBV24-1 and TRBJ2-1, with a possible D match to TRBD2 (6 bases). The CDR3 has 15 residues. V lost 4 bases and J 7 bases, leaving 16 bases between the germline ends. CDR1 KGHDR and CDR2 SFDVKD come from the germline V gene. CDR3 bases: TGTGCCACCAGTGAGGCGGTGGGAGGAATGAATGAGCAGTTCTTC. It translates to CATSEAVGGMNEQFF.

This sequence joins TRBV2 and TRBJ2-5; D is undetermined. Germline V gene sequence: CDR1 SNHLY, CDR2 FYNNEI. This CDR3 spans 13 amino acids. Trimming left V 1 base short and J 3 bases short, with 6 bases between. The CDR3 DNA is TGTGCCAGCAGTGAAGACCCAGAAGAGACCCAGTACTTC. It encodes CASSEDPEETQYF.

The V and J genes are TRBV5-5 and TRBJ2-5; weak D call: TRBD1 (5 bases). Trimming removed 2 bases from V and 5 bases from J, with 13 bases in between. The CDR3 extends over 14 amino acids. Germline V gene sequence: CDR1 SGHKS, CDR2 YYEKEE (reference sequence). The CDR3, as DNA: TGTGCCAGCAGCTTAAGGGGCCTCAGGGAGACCCAGTACTTC. It yields the protein CASSLRGLRETQYF.

The chain combines TRBV10-3 with TRBJ2-3; no reliable D call. The germline gives CDR1 ENHRY, CDR2 SYGVKD. V was pared by 7 bases and J by 5 bases, with 10 bases between. The CDR3 is 12 residues long. Here the CDR3 DNA reads TGTGCCATCAAGCCCGGCGGAGATACGCAGTATTTT. Protein sequence: CAIKPGGDTQYF.

This chain joins TRBV6-5 and TRBJ2-7; 7 bases line up with TRBD1. V was clipped by 6 bases and J by 9 bases; unmatched bases: 14. The CDR3 length is 14 residues. CDR1 and CDR2 (germline): MNHEY, SVGAGI. The chain's CDR3 is CASSSTLTGLAQYF. Written as DNA, the CDR3 is TGTGCCAGCAGCTCGACTTTGACAGGGCTGGCGCAGTACTTC.

This rearrangement joins TRBV5-6 to TRBJ2-4; D is possibly TRBD2 (5 bases). The germline V gene encodes CDR1 SGHDT and CDR2 YYEEEE. Trimming removed 5 bases from V and 0 bases from J, with 12 bases in between. This CDR3 comprises 15 residues. CDR3 sequence: CASSPLGLAKNIQYF. CDR3 DNA sequence: TGTGCCAGCAGTCCACTTGGACTAGCCAAAAACATTCAGTACTTC.

This chain links TRBV5-1 with TRBJ2-1, with 8 bases identical to TRBD2. Germline CDR1 reads SGHRS; CDR2 reads YFSETQ. V dropped 2 bases and J dropped 10; count of bases not matched to a gene: 11. The CDR3 is 15 amino acids. CDR3 residues: CASSLSASGYNEQFF. CDR3 sequence (DNA): TGCGCCAGCAGCTTATCGGCTAGCGGGTATAACGAGCAGTTCTTC.

This chain joins TRBV7-2 and TRBJ1-2, with D possibly TRBD1 on 6 matching bases. Germline V gene lookup returns CDR1 SGHTA and CDR2 FQGNSA. Trimming cost V 5 bases and J 7 bases, with 14 bases left between them. The CDR3 covers 13 residues. This CDR3 reads CASSPNRVGGYTF. CDR3 coding DNA: TGTGCCAGCAGCCCCAACAGGGTTGGTGGCTACACCTTC.

The rearrangement links TRBV28 to TRBJ1-5, with TRBD1 identical over 8 bases. In germline, CDR1 is MDHEN, CDR2 SYDVKM. V dropped 5 bases and J dropped 5; count of bases not matched to a gene: 8. The CDR3 is 15 residues long. This chain's CDR3 is CASSLQPGQDQPQHF. The CDR3 nucleotides read TGTGCCAGCAGTCTCCAGCCGGGACAGGATCAGCCCCAGCATTTT.

The chain links TRBV9 to TRBJ2-3, with 9 bases matching TRBD2. CDR1 SGDLS and CDR2 YYNGEE come from the germline V gene. With V trimmed by 2 bases and J by 0 bases, 1 base remained unmatched. The CDR3 is made up of 15 amino acids. The CDR3 spells CASSVGLASTDTQYF. CDR3 sequence (DNA): TGTGCCAGCAGCGTCGGACTAGCGAGCACAGATACGCAGTATTTT.

The chain carries TRBV9 and TRBJ2-1; a possible D gene is TRBD2 (5 bases). The CDR3 is 15 residues long. Looked up from germline, CDR1 is SGDLS and CDR2 is YYNGEE. V was cut by 0 bases and J by 9 bases, with 16 bases left in between. CDR3 sequence: CASSVVPGPEGEQFF. DNA for the CDR3: TGTGCCAGCAGCGTAGTCCCTGGACCCGAGGGTGAGCAGTTCTTC.

The CDR3 region is CASSASPGRGDEQFF. CDR3 bases: TGTGCCAGCAGCGCCTCGCCCGGGAGGGGGGATGAGCAGTTCTTC. This sequence joins TRBV9 and TRBJ2-1; 8 nucleotides line up with TRBD2. V lost 3 bases to trimming and J lost 8 bases; unmatched junction nucleotides: 10. The CDR3 is made up of 15 amino acids. Germline assignment: CDR1 SGDLS and CDR2 YYNGEE.

This clone was detected only once. The V and J genes are TRBV11-3 and TRBJ1-1, with 7 bases identical to TRBD1. J lost 4 bases, V lost 5 bases, and 4 bases had no gene match. The CDR3 is 13 amino acids. Per germline, CDR1 SGHNT and CDR2 YENEEA. CDR3 in DNA: TGTGCCAGCAGCACAGGGGAAGCCACTGAAGCTTTCTTT. This codes for CASSTGEATEAFF. The whole variable domain, filled in from reference TRBV11-3 and TRBJ1-1, reads EAGVVQSPRYKIIEKKQPVAFWCNPISGHNTLYWYLQNLGQGPELLIRYENEEAVDDSQLPKDRFSAERLKGVDSTLKIQPAELGDSAVYLCASSTGEATEAFFGQGTRLTVV.

CDR3 coding DNA: TGTGCCACCAGCAGGGAATCTAGCGGGAGTAGTAATGAGCAGTTCTTC. Residues: CATSRESSGSSNEQFF. V usage is TRBV15 and J usage is TRBJ2-1; 10 nucleotides align to TRBD2. The V and J ends lost 3 bases and 7 bases, in that order; junction bases with no gene match: 9. The CDR3 sequence is 16 residues long. Germline CDR1 and CDR2: LNHNV and YYDKDF (reference sequence).

The chain is built from TRBV3-1 (or the pseudogene TRBV3-2) and TRBJ2-5, with a tentative D call TRBD2 (9 bases). Trimming cost V 4 bases and J 5 bases, with 20 bases left between them. CDR3 size: 16 residues. The V gene's germline CDR1 is LGHDT and CDR2 YNNKEL (reference sequence). The CDR3 DNA is TGTGCCAGCAGCCCCCAGGGGGCTAGCGGGGCGGAGACCCAGTACTTC. Encoded protein: CASSPQGASGAETQYF.

V gene TRBV5-4 combines with J gene TRBJ1-2; D perhaps matches TRBD1 (6 bases). The CDR3 covers 15 residues. V gave up 2 bases and J gave up 7 bases, with 18 bases separating them. From germline, CDR1 is SGHNT and CDR2 YYREEE (reference sequence). The CDR3 DNA follows: TGTGCCAGCAGCTTAGAATGGGACACCTCTGTTGGCTACACCTTC. Translation gives CASSLEWDTSVGYTF.

The CDR3 sequence: CASSFKRQPQHF. As DNA, the CDR3 is TGTGCCAGCAGTTTCAAACGGCAGCCCCAGCATTTT. The chain links TRBV28 to TRBJ1-5; no definite D call. There are 12 residues in the CDR3. Germline V lookup: CDR1 MDHEN, CDR2 SYDVKM. The ends were cut back, 3 bases at V and 7 bases at J, with 7 bases in the middle.

The chain carries TRBV28 and TRBJ2-1; TRBD2 agrees at 10 bases. The CDR3 contains 15 residues. Germline-derived CDR1 and CDR2 are MDHEN and SYDVKM. Unmatched junction bases numbered 6, after V lost 8 bases and J lost 2 bases. CDR3 coding DNA: TGTGCCAGCGGGAGCGGGAGGGCCACCTACAATGAGCAGTTCTTC. It encodes CASGSGRATYNEQFF.

The chain joins TRBV19 to TRBJ1-5, with a possible D match to TRBD1 (5 bases). The CDR3 totals 13 residues. CDR1 is LNHDA, CDR2 SQIVND, per germline (reference sequence). V lost 7 bases and J 2 bases, leaving 9 bases between the germline ends. The CDR3 protein is CASIGGGNQPQHF. The CDR3 DNA reads TGTGCCAGTATCGGGGGAGGCAATCAGCCCCAGCATTTT.

V is TRBV5-1 and J is TRBJ2-7, with TRBD1 matching 7 bases. CDR3 length: 16 residues. Unmatched junction bases numbered 9, after V lost 0 bases and J lost 3 bases. The germline CDR1 and CDR2 sequences are SGHRS and YFSETQ. The CDR3 loop reads CASSLGETGRGYEQYF. CDR3 nucleotides: TGCGCCAGCAGCTTGGGTGAGACAGGGAGAGGCTACGAGCAGTACTTC.

This rearrangement joins TRBV2 to TRBJ1-5; TRBD1 might be the D (6 bases). V was pared by 7 bases and J by 1 base, with 14 bases between. Looked up from germline, CDR1 is SNHLY and CDR2 is FYNNEI. The CDR3 is 15 amino acids. The CDR3 bases are TGTGCCAGCACCGGGCAGGGGCTGAGCAATCAGCCCCAGCATTTT. Translation gives CASTGQGLSNQPQHF. Filled out from reference TRBV2 and TRBJ1-5, the complete variable domain reads EPEVTQTPSHQVTQMGQEVILRCVPISNHLYFYWYRQILGQKVEFLVSFYNNEISEKSEIFDDQFSVERPDGSNFTLKIRSTKLEDSAMYFCASTGQGLSNQPQHFGDGTRLSIL.

The chain is built from TRBV5-6 and TRBJ1-4; no firm D call. V dropped 0 bases and J dropped 4 bases, with 7 bases sitting between them. Germline CDR1 and CDR2: SGHDT and YYEEEE. The CDR3 totals 14 residues. CDR3 sequence reads: CASSLGQYNEKLFF. Here the CDR3 DNA reads TGTGCCAGCAGCTTGGGGCAGTATAATGAAAAACTGTTTTTT.

The table lists this clone with a count of one. The CDR3 sequence is CASSSGQRDTEAFF. The CDR3 bases are TGTGCCAGCAGTTCTGGGCAGAGAGACACTGAAGCTTTCTTT. V gene TRBV28 combines with J gene TRBJ1-1, with D unresolved. CDR3 length: 14 amino acids. The germline V gene has CDR1 MDHEN and CDR2 SYDVKM. With 4 bases removed from V and 3 bases from J, the gap between germline ends came to 12 bases.

This clone was seen more than once but under ten times. V is TRBV4-1 and J is TRBJ1-3, with D possibly being TRBD1 (5 bases). The germline V and J ends were trimmed by 2 bases and 8 bases, with 13 bases remaining between them. CDR1 is MGHRA, CDR2 YSYEKL, per germline. The CDR3 spans 14 residues. CDR3 sequence (DNA): TGCGCCAGCAGCCAAAGAGCCCGGGGGGACACCATATATTTT. Translated, it gives CASSQRARGDTIYF.

V and J are TRBV29-1 and TRBJ1-1; no clear D gene. Trimming left V 4 bases short and J 1 base short, with 13 bases between. The CDR3 sequence is 14 residues long. The germline CDR1 and CDR2 sequences are SQVTM and ANQGSEA. CDR3 sequence reads: CSVVFRETNTEAFF. As DNA, the CDR3 is TGCAGCGTTGTGTTCCGGGAGACGAACACTGAAGCTTTCTTT.

In DNA, the CDR3 is TGTGCCAGCAGTCTAGCAACGGAGCAGTACTTC. Protein: CASSLATEQYF. The chain carries TRBV28 and TRBJ2-7, with a possible D match to TRBD2 (5 bases). This CDR3 spans 11 amino acids. The V gene's germline CDR1 is MDHEN and CDR2 SYDVKM. Deletions cut 5 bases from V and 7 bases from J, with 9 bases between.